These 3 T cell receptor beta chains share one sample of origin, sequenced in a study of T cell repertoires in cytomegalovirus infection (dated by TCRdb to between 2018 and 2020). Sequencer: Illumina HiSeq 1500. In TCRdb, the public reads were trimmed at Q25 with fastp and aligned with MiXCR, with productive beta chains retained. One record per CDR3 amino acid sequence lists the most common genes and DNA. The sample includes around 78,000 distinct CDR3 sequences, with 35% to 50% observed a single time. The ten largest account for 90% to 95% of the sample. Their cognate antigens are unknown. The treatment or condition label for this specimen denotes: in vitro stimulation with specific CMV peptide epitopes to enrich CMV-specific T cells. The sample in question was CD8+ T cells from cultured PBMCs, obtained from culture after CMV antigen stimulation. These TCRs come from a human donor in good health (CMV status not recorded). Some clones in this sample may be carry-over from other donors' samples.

DNA for the CDR3: TGTGCCAGCAGCGTAGAACAGGGGGCCTATGGCTACACCTTC. This gives the protein CASSVEQGAYGYTF. The rearrangement joins TRBV9 to TRBJ1-2, with 9 bases identical to TRBD1. This CDR3 has 14 residues. From germline, CDR1 is SGDLS and CDR2 YYNGEE. Losses at the gene ends were 0 bases for V and 4 bases for J; bases not matched to a gene: 1.

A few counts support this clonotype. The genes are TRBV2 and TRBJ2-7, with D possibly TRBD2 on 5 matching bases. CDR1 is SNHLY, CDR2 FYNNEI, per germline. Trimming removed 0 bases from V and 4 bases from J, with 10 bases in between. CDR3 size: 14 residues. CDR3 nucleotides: TGTGCCAGCAGTGAAGCATCACCGGGGTACGAGCAGTACTTC. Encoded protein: CASSEASPGYEQYF.

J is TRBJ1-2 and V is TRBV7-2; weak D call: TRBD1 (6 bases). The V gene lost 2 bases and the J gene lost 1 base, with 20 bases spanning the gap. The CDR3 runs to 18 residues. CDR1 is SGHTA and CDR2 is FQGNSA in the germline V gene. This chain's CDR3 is CASSLTILRQEINYGYTF. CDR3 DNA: TGTGCCAGCAGCTTAACGATACTAAGACAGGAGATTAACTATGGCTACACCTTC.